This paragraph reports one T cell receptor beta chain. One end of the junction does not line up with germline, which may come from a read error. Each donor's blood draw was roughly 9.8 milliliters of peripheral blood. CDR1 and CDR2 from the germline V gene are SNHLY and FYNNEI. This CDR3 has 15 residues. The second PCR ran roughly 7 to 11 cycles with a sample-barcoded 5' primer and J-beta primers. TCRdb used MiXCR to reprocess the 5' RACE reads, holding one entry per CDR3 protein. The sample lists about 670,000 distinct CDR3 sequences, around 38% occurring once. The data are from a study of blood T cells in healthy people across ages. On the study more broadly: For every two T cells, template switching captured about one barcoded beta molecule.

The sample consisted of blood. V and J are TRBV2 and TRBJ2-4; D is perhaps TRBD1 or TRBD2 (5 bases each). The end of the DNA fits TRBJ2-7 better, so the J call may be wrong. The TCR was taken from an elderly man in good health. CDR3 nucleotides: TGTGTCAGCAGTGAGGGGTCTAGAAGTCTTAACGAGCAGTACTTC. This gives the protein CVSSEGSRSLNEQYF.